The rows below give T cell receptor beta chains drawn from one sample of a study of blood T cells in healthy people across ages. TCRdb used MiXCR to reprocess the 5' RACE reads, holding one entry per CDR3 protein. The sample includes about 640,000 distinct CDR3 sequences, under 70% of them seen just once. Material: blood. These receptors originate from a man between 60 and 75 years old in good health. The CDR3 runs from the conserved cysteine through the conserved F or W. Each record gives: J gene, clone size, D gene, V gene, CDR3 DNA, CDR3 protein. A D gene is named only where the DNA matches it firmly. The size entry is marked missing in some rows and otherwise reads once, few, many or a size class.

j_call: TRBJ2-5; clone_size: many; d_call: .; v_call: TRBV12-3/TRBV12-4; cdr3_nt: TGTGCCAGCAGTTTATCGGGATCAGAGACCCAGTACTTC; cdr3_aa: CASSLSGSETQYF
j_call: TRBJ2-7; clone_size: .; d_call: .; v_call: TRBV2; cdr3_nt: TGTGCCAGCCTTCCTGGGACCGGCGGTCGCGAGCAGTACTTC; cdr3_aa: CASLPGTGGREQYF
j_call: TRBJ1-1; clone_size: .; d_call: TRBD1; v_call: TRBV6-5; cdr3_nt: TGTGCCAGCAGTTACCCGGACAGGGCGAACACTGAAGCTTTCTTT; cdr3_aa: CASSYPDRANTEAFF
j_call: TRBJ2-7; clone_size: .; d_call: .; v_call: TRBV9; cdr3_nt: TGTGCCAGCAGCGTAGGGGTGGGGCGAGGCGAGCAGTACTTC; cdr3_aa: CASSVGVGRGEQYF
j_call: TRBJ2-6; clone_size: .; d_call: TRBD1; v_call: TRBV24-1; cdr3_nt: TGTGCCACCAGTGGAAATTGGGGAGACAGGGGGAACTCTGGGGCCAACGTCCTGACTTTC; cdr3_aa: CATSGNWGDRGNSGANVLTF
j_call: TRBJ2-7; clone_size: .; d_call: .; v_call: TRBV18; cdr3_nt: TGTGCCAGCTCACCACTAGGGAAATGGTACGAGCAGTACTTC; cdr3_aa: CASSPLGKWYEQYF
j_call: TRBJ1-4; clone_size: few; d_call: .; v_call: TRBV29-1; cdr3_nt: TGCAGCGTTGAAGGGGCAGGTGAAAAACTGTTTTTT; cdr3_aa: CSVEGAGEKLFF
j_call: TRBJ2-7; clone_size: few; d_call: TRBD1; v_call: TRBV4-1; cdr3_nt: TGCGCCAGCAGCCAAGGGGACAGGAGCCCCTACGAGCAGTACTTC; cdr3_aa: CASSQGDRSPYEQYF
j_call: TRBJ2-3; clone_size: .; d_call: .; v_call: TRBV4-2; cdr3_nt: TGTGCCAGCAGCCAAAAACTAGGGGGAACAGATACGCAGTATTTT; cdr3_aa: CASSQKLGGTDTQYF
j_call: TRBJ1-1; clone_size: .; d_call: .; v_call: TRBV12-3/TRBV12-4; cdr3_nt: TGTGCCAGCAAGGGCCCCGGCGGGATGAACACTGAAGCTTTCTTT; cdr3_aa: CASKGPGGMNTEAFF
j_call: TRBJ2-1; clone_size: few; d_call: .; v_call: TRBV4-1; cdr3_nt: TGCGCCAGCAGCCTCCGGGGGTACAATGAGCAGTTCTTC; cdr3_aa: CASSLRGYNEQFF
j_call: TRBJ2-5; clone_size: few; d_call: .; v_call: TRBV2; cdr3_nt: TGTGCCAGCAGGGAAAGGGATGGGCCCTGGAAGACCCAGTACTTC; cdr3_aa: CASRERDGPWKTQYF
j_call: TRBJ2-4; clone_size: .; d_call: .; v_call: TRBV2; cdr3_nt: TGTGCCAGCAGTCACACAGGGACGGAAAAAAACATTCAGTACTTC; cdr3_aa: CASSHTGTEKNIQYF
j_call: TRBJ1-4; clone_size: .; d_call: .; v_call: TRBV5-1; cdr3_nt: TGCGCCAGCAGCTCTACGGCAGCAACTAATGAAAAACTGTTTTTT; cdr3_aa: CASSSTAATNEKLFF
j_call: TRBJ2-5; clone_size: .; d_call: .; v_call: TRBV15; cdr3_nt: TGTGCCACCAGAAGAGGGGTGACGGAGACCCAGTACTTC; cdr3_aa: CATRRGVTETQYF
j_call: TRBJ2-5; clone_size: .; d_call: .; v_call: TRBV20-1; cdr3_nt: TGCAGTGCCTCCCCGGCGTTAGGGGGGGGATTCCAAGAGACCCAGTACTTC; cdr3_aa: CSASPALGGGFQETQYF
j_call: TRBJ1-4; clone_size: .; d_call: TRBD1; v_call: TRBV15; cdr3_nt: TGTGCCACCAACAGGGACAGGGTAGATGAAAAACTGTTTTTT; cdr3_aa: CATNRDRVDEKLFF